This TCR beta chain was captured by sequencing in a study of Tregs in tolerant kidney transplant recipients. Overall study results and limits: Nucleotide sequences could not be compared across some patients' samples due to primer changes. Biological reproducibility was not directly addressed in this study.

Recipients received nonmyeloablative bone marrow transplants from related graft donors, with transient mixed chimerism. Libraries were prepared by immunoSEQ multiplex PCR; TCRdb keeps only in-frame clonotypes and omits some of them. This table has about 100,000 clones, 93% appearing once. The CDR3 sequence is 14 residues long. V lost 3 bases, J lost 6 bases, and 8 bases stayed unmatched. CDR1 LNHNV and CDR2 YYDKDF come from the germline V gene (reference sequence). On this clone itself: No antigen is known for it.

The sample in question was CD4+ T cells from blood (PBMCs), obtained 12 months after the transplant. The receptor's source is a human patient who received a combined kidney and bone marrow transplant. These T cells may partly come from the graft donor. V and J are TRBV15 and TRBJ2-7, with TRBD2 matching 7 bases. The CDR3, as DNA: TGTGCCACCAGCAGGCCGGGAGGATGGAGCGAGCAGTACTTC. Protein: CATSRPGGWSEQYF.